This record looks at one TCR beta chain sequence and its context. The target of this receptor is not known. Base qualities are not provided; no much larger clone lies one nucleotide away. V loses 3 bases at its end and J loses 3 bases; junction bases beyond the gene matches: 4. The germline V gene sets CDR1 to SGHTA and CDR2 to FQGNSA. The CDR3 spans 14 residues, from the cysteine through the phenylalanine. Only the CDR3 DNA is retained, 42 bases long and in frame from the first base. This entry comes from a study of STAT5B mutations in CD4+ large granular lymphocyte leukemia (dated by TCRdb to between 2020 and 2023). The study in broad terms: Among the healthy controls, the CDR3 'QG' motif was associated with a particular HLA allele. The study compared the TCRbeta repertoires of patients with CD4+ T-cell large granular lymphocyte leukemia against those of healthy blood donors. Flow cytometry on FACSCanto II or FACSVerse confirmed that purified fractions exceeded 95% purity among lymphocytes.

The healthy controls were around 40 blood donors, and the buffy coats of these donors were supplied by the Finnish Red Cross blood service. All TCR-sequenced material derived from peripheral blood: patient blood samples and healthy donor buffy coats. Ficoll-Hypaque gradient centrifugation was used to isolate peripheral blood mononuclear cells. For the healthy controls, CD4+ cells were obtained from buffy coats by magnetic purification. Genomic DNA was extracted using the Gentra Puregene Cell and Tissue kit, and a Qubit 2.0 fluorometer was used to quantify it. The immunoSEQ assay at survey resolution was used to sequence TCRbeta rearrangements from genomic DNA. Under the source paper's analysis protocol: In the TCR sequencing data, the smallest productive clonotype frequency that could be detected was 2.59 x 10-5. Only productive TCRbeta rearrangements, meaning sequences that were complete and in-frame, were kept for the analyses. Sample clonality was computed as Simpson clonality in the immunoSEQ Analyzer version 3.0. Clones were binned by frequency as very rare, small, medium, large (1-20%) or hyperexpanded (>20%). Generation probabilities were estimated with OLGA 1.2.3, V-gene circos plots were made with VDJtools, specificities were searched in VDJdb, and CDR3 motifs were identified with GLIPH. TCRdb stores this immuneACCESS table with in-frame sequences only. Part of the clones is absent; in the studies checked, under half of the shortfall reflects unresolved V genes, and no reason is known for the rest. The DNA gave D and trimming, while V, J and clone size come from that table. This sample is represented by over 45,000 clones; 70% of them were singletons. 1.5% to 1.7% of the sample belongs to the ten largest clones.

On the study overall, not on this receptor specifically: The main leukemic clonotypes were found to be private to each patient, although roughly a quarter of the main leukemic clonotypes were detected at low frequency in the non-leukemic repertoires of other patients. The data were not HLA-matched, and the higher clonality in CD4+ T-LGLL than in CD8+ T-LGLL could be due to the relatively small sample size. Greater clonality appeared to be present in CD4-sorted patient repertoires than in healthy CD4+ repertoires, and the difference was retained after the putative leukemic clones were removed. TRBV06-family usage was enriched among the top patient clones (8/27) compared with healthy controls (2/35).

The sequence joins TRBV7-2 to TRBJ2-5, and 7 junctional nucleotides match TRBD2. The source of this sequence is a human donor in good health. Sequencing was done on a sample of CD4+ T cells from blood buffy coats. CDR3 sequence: CASSFTSGEETQYF. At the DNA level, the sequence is TGTGCCAGCAGCTTTACGAGCGGGGAAGAGACCCAGTACTTC.